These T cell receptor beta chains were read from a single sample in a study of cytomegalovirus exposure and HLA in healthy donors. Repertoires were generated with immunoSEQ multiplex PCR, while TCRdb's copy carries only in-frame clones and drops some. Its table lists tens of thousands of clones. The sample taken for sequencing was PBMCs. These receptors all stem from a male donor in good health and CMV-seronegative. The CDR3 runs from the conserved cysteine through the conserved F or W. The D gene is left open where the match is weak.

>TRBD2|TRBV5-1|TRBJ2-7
CASSLGASGRALVYEQYF
TGCGCCAGCAGCTTGGGTGCTAGCGGGAGGGCCCTCGTCTACGAGCAGTACTTC
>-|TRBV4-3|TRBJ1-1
CASSQDGTRGAEAFF
TGCGCCAGCAGCCAAGATGGGACAAGGGGCGCTGAAGCTTTCTTT
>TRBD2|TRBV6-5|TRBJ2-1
CASSPRGGVWEQFF
TGTGCCAGCAGTCCTCGGGGGGGGGTGTGGGAGCAGTTCTTC
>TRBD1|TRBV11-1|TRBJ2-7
CASSQGQGAFGEQYF
TGTGCCAGCAGCCAGGGACAGGGGGCATTTGGCGAGCAGTACTTC
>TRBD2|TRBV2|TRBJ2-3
CASSEGGTRHTDTQYF
TGTGCCAGCAGTGAAGGTGGGACTAGACACACAGATACGCAGTATTTT
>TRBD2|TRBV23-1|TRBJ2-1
CASPGLVYNEQFF
TGCGCCAGCCCGGGACTAGTCTACAATGAGCAGTTCTTC
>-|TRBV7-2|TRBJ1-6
CASSRQRSPLHF
TGTGCCAGCAGCCGGCAGCGGTCACCCCTCCACTTT
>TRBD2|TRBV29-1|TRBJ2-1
CSVDPSGGSSYNEQFF
TGCAGCGTTGACCCTAGCGGGGGAAGCTCCTACAATGAGCAGTTCTTC
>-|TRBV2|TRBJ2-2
CANSGTSNTGELFF
TGTGCCAACTCCGGGACTTCGAACACCGGGGAGCTGTTTTTT
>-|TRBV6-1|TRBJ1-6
CASTIDRVNSPLHF
TGTGCCAGCACTATAGACAGAGTGAATTCACCCCTACACTTT
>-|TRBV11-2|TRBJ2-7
CASSLEKSWGSSSYEQYF
TGTGCCAGCAGCTTAGAAAAGTCTTGGGGCAGCAGCTCCTACGAGCAGTACTTC
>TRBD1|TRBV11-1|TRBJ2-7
CASSRSEGQGKGEQYF
TGTGCCAGCAGCCGCAGCGAGGGACAGGGGAAGGGTGAGCAGTACTTC
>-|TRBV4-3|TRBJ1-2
CASSQAGTLYGYTF
TGCGCCAGCAGCCAAGCCGGGACACTTTATGGCTACACCTTC
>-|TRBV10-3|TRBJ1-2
CAISGEQRGYTF
TGTGCCATCAGTGGGGAACAGCGGGGCTACACCTTC
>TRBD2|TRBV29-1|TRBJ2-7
CSVLLAGTAYEQYF
TGCAGCGTTCTACTAGCGGGAACCGCCTACGAGCAGTACTTC
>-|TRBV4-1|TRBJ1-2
CASSPPLRGVRGYTF
TGCGCCAGCAGCCCCCCGTTACGAGGAGTTCGTGGCTACACCTTC